These 13 T cell receptor beta chains came from one sample sequenced in a study of shared clonotypes between healthy human individuals. Assay: immunoSEQ multiplex PCR; the TCRdb copy retains only in-frame clones and omits some. Of 1,400,000 or so clones in the sample, just under 99% are singletons; the top ten hold approximately 0.4%. The specimen was naive CD4+ T cells sorted from blood. Documented subset: CD45RA+ positively selected. Every receptor here comes from a man aged 25-45 years in good health.

CDR3 nucleotide sequence: TGCGCCAGCTCAACCGGGACAGGGGGCCTCCACTACACCTTC. Translated, it gives CASSTGTGGLHYTF. The V call is TRBV5-1, the J call TRBJ1-2, with 12 nucleotides matching TRBD1. Germline values: CDR1 SGHRS, CDR2 YFSETQ. V shed 7 bases and J 10 bases; nucleotides not matched to a gene: 11. CDR3 length: 14 amino acids.

The chain carries TRBV28 and TRBJ1-5; no definite D call. The germline gives CDR1 MDHEN, CDR2 SYDVKM. V lost 2 bases and J 5 bases, leaving 13 bases between the germline ends. The CDR3 loop spans 15 amino acids. This CDR3 reads CASSLATEGDQPQHF. In nucleotides, the CDR3 is TGTGCCAGCAGTTTAGCGACGGAGGGAGATCAGCCCCAGCATTTT.

A remark on this clone: One junction end disagrees with the germline gene, perhaps due to a read error. Other DNA sequences in this sample translate to the same CDR3. V usage is TRBV7-7 and J usage is TRBJ2-2; D remains unclear. This CDR3 contains 13 residues. CDR1 is SSHAT and CDR2 is FNYEAQ in the germline V gene (reference sequence). The CDR3 spells CASSLRPTGELFF. Written as DNA, the CDR3 is TGTGCTAGCAGCTTACGGCCGACCGGGGAGCTGTTTTTT. Based on the CDR3 plus reference TRBV7-7 and TRBJ2-2, the full variable domain is GAGVSQSPRYKVTKRGQDVTLRCDPISSHATLYWYQQALGQGPEFLTYFNYEAQPDKSGLPSDRFSAERPEGSISTLTIQRTEQRDSAMYRCASSLRPTGELFFGEGSRLTVL.

In regard to this clone: The identical CDR3 is also encoded by other nucleotide sequences in the sample. V gene TRBV11-2 combines with J gene TRBJ2-1; D not certain. The V and J ends lost 3 bases and 3 bases respectively, with 9 bases between them. This CDR3 spans 14 amino acids. Per germline, CDR1 SGHAT and CDR2 FQNNGV. Here the CDR3 reads CASSLRSGYNEQFF. In DNA form, the CDR3 reads TGTGCCAGCAGCTTGCGGTCCGGCTACAATGAGCAGTTCTTC.

In this sample, this clone turned up once. The rearrangement uses TRBV7-2 and TRBJ2-5; perhaps D is TRBD1 or TRBD2 (5 bases each). CDR3 length: 12 amino acids. The germline CDR1 and CDR2 sequences are SGHTA and FQGNSA. Trimming left V 9 bases short and J 5 bases short, with 13 bases between. The CDR3 DNA is TGTGCCAGGGGACGGGTAGGGGAGACCCAGTACTTC. This sequence encodes CARGRVGETQYF.

This sequence joins TRBV7-9 and TRBJ2-2, with TRBD2 identical over 13 bases. Trimming at V came to 5 bases and at J to 5 bases, leaving 2 bases not matched to a gene. This CDR3 spans 15 amino acids. The germline V gene has CDR1 SEHNR and CDR2 FQNEAQ (reference sequence). The CDR3 DNA sequence: TGTGCCAGCAGCCGGACTAGCGGGAGTACCGGGGAGCTGTTTTTT. Translation gives CASSRTSGSTGELFF.

The V gene is TRBV30, the J gene TRBJ1-1; no firm D call. The V end lost 3 bases, the J end lost 3 bases, and 11 bases lay between the germline ends. The CDR3 extends over 13 amino acids. CDR1 is GTSNPN, CDR2 SVGIG, per germline (reference sequence). The CDR3 bases are TGTGCCTGGAGCGGCAGGCGCGACACTGAAGCTTTCTTT. Translating gives CAWSGRRDTEAFF.

V gene TRBV7-9 combines with J gene TRBJ1-2, with D unclear. Germline CDR1 is SEHNR and CDR2 is FQNEAQ (reference sequence). The ends were cut back, 3 bases at V and 0 bases at J, with 8 bases in the middle. The CDR3 totals 14 residues. The CDR3 protein is CASSFSHSNYGYTF. Written as DNA, the CDR3 is TGTGCCAGCAGCTTTTCACACTCTAACTATGGCTACACCTTC.

The chain recombines TRBV5-4 with TRBJ2-7; TRBD1 might be the D (6 bases). Trimming removed 3 bases at V and 7 bases at J, with 17 bases between. CDR3 length: 14 amino acids. Germline V gene data show CDR1 as SGHNT and CDR2 as YYREEE (reference sequence). The DNA of the CDR3 is TGTGCCAGCAGCTCACTACAGGGTCCGGGGGAGCAGTACTTC. Translated, it gives CASSSLQGPGEQYF.

J is TRBJ2-5 and V is TRBV7-9, with 11 bases lining up with TRBD1. The ends lost 6 bases at V and 5 bases at J; junction bases unmatched: 8. The CDR3 has 15 residues. Per germline, CDR1 SEHNR and CDR2 FQNEAQ (reference sequence). The chain's CDR3 is CASRRTGGFSETQYF. The CDR3 DNA reads TGTGCCAGCAGGAGGACAGGGGGCTTCTCTGAGACCCAGTACTTC.

This sequence joins TRBV18 and TRBJ2-2; TRBD2 agrees at 8 bases. The ends lost 6 bases at V and 4 bases at J; junction bases unmatched: 7. This CDR3 contains 15 residues. CDR1 and CDR2 from the germline V gene are KGHSH and LQKENI. CDR3 loop: CASSSSSGSTGELFF. CDR3 in DNA: TGTGCCAGCTCTAGTTCGAGCGGGAGCACCGGGGAGCTGTTTTTT.

V gene TRBV28 combines with J gene TRBJ2-6; no firm D call. Trimming pared 5 bases from V and 7 bases from J, leaving 12 bases between. This CDR3 has 14 residues. Germline-derived CDR1 and CDR2 are MDHEN and SYDVKM. CDR3 nucleotide sequence: TGTGCCAGCAGTATGCCCGCCGGTGCCAACGTCCTGACTTTC. It specifies CASSMPAGANVLTF.

The gene calls are TRBV29-1 and TRBJ1-1, with no clear D. Looked up from germline, CDR1 is SQVTM and CDR2 is ANQGSEA. The CDR3 covers 12 residues. This CDR3 reads CSGTAGDTEAFF. CDR3 coding DNA: TGCAGTGGAACGGCCGGGGACACTGAAGCTTTCTTT.